This T cell receptor beta chain derives from a study of cytomegalovirus exposure and HLA in healthy donors. Primers: 60 Vbeta forward and 13 Jbeta reverse. Data came from immunoSEQ multiplex PCR; TCRdb stores just in-frame clones and leaves some out. The table lists roughly 160,000 clones, roughly 83% of them singletons. Notes on this clone: The antigen is unknown.

The CDR3 is made up of 14 amino acids. Germline V gene lookup returns CDR1 SEHNR and CDR2 FQNEAQ (reference sequence). V was cut by 1 base and J by 2 bases, with 9 bases left in between. General observations from the study: Across HLA loci, a later analysis found differing TCR association rates, with DRB1 most and HLA-C fewest. For most subjects, TCR beta sequences were reported to predict HLA-A and HLA-B alleles with accuracy. 150 or so TCR beta chains were listed as cytomegalovirus-associated.

This chain connects TRBV7-9 to TRBJ2-7; D unclear. The receptor's source is a boy aged 2 to 10 in good health and CMV-seronegative. Sequenced sample: PBMCs. The CDR3 region has the DNA TGTGCCAGCAGCTTAGTCCTCAGGCCCTACGAGCAGTACTTC. This encodes CASSLVLRPYEQYF.